The 24 T cell receptor beta chains listed next were all sequenced from one sample in a study of spatial heterogeneity in lung cancer. Time point meaning: sample taken at primary tumor resection. Sequencing covered unsorted whole RNA taken from tumor, nontumor lung or frozen PBMC. TCRdb itself ran the 5' RACE reads through MiXCR, one entry per CDR3 protein. This sample yields about 39,000 distinct CDR3 sequences, of which about 6% are seen a single time; around a tenth belongs to the top ten. The sample consisted of PBMCs, taken at surgery. The receptor set was obtained from a male donor with early-stage non-small cell lung cancer.

This clonotype appeared many times. The rearrangement links TRBV20-1 to TRBJ2-3; D could derive from TRBD1 or TRBD2 (5 bases each). CDR1 is DFQATT and CDR2 is SNEGSKA in the germline V gene (reference sequence). V lost 3 bases and J 0 bases, leaving 19 bases between the germline ends. This CDR3 spans 17 amino acids. This CDR3 is CSASPRVVGTSTDTQYF. The CDR3, as DNA: TGCAGTGCTAGTCCAAGAGTGGTAGGGACCAGCACAGATACGCAGTATTTT.

This clonotype was seen ten or more times. The gene calls are TRBV9 and TRBJ1-6, with TRBD1 matching over 9 bases. The J segment lost 10 bases and the V segment lost 0 bases, leaving 5 bases of the junction unmatched. Germline CDR1 is SGDLS and CDR2 is YYNGEE. The CDR3 extends over 15 amino acids. The CDR3 sequence: CASSVGGTGTSPLHF. In DNA form, the CDR3 reads TGTGCCAGCAGCGTAGGCGGGACAGGGACCTCACCCCTCCACTTT.

This clonotype showed up many times. The rearrangement joins TRBV20-1 to TRBJ1-5; maybe TRBD1 (6 bases). The CDR3 consists of 14 residues. The V end lost 3 bases, the J end lost 2 bases, and 11 bases lay between the germline ends. Per germline, CDR1 DFQATT and CDR2 SNEGSKA (reference sequence). CDR3 loop: CSASVGGGNQPQHF. The CDR3 nucleotides read TGCAGTGCTAGTGTAGGGGGGGGCAATCAGCCCCAGCATTTT.

CDR3 sequence reads: CAWGEGEQYF. CDR3 DNA: TGTGCCTGGGGCGAGGGGGAGCAGTACTTC. This chain links TRBV30 with TRBJ2-7, with D possibly called TRBD1 or TRBD2 (5 bases each). CDR3 size: 10 residues. Trimming cost V 5 bases and J 7 bases, with 9 bases left between them. Germline V gene lookup returns CDR1 GTSNPN and CDR2 SVGIG (reference sequence). Together with reference TRBV30 and TRBJ2-7, the CDR3 gives the full variable domain: SQTIHQWPATLVQPVGSPLSLECTVEGTSNPNLYWYRQAAGRGLQLLFYSVGIGQISSEVPQNLSASRPQDRQFILSSKKLLLSDSGFYLCAWGEGEQYFGPGTRLTVT.

This clonotype was recorded at least ten times. The rearrangement uses TRBV28 and TRBJ2-3; 9 bases align to TRBD2. The ends lost 1 base at V and 3 bases at J; junction bases unmatched: 5. CDR1 and CDR2 (germline): MDHEN, SYDVKM. This CDR3 has 16 residues. The CDR3: CASSLYAAGGTDTQYF. For the CDR3, the DNA is TGTGCCAGCAGTTTATACGCCGCGGGGGGGACAGATACGCAGTATTTT.

The chain is built from TRBV20-1 and TRBJ1-2, with D possibly matching TRBD1 (5 bases). CDR1 and CDR2 (germline): DFQATT, SNEGSKA (reference sequence). This CDR3 region has 12 residues. The V and J ends lost 4 bases and 2 bases respectively, with 8 bases between them. Here the CDR3 reads CSANEGNYGYTF. The CDR3 bases are TGCAGTGCTAACGAGGGGAACTATGGCTACACCTTC.

This clonotype was counted at least ten times. The rearrangement uses TRBV10-3 and TRBJ2-7; TRBD2 agrees at 10 bases. The germline V gene has CDR1 ENHRY and CDR2 SYGVKD. V dropped 4 bases and J dropped 0; count of bases not matched to a gene: 3. The CDR3 is made up of 15 amino acids. For the CDR3, the DNA is TGTGCCATCAGTGTTAGCGGGGGGATCTCCTACGAGCAGTACTTC. Its protein product is CAISVSGGISYEQYF.

The rearrangement links TRBV4-3 to TRBJ1-2, with TRBD1 identical over 7 bases. V shed 2 bases, J shed 6 bases, and the junction held 9 bases outside the gene matches. CDR3 length equals 15 residues. Germline CDR1 reads LGHNA; CDR2 reads YSLEER. The CDR3 nucleotides read TGCGCCAGCAGCCAAACCGGGGGGACAGTTCATGGCTACACCTTC. Its translation is CASSQTGGTVHGYTF.

This clonotype was counted ten times or more. The rearrangement uses TRBV20-1 and TRBJ2-7, with 7 positions matching TRBD1. The CDR3 loop spans 13 amino acids. Losses at the gene ends were 5 bases for V and 6 bases for J; bases not matched to a gene: 10. Germline CDR1 reads DFQATT; CDR2 reads SNEGSKA (reference sequence). The CDR3 reads CSAARQGRREQYF. The CDR3 DNA is TGCAGTGCTGCACGACAGGGACGACGCGAGCAGTACTTC.

This clonotype was counted many times. V usage is TRBV4-3 and J usage is TRBJ2-1; 8 nucleotides align to TRBD2. CDR1 LGHNA and CDR2 YSLEER come from the germline V gene. V lost 0 bases to trimming and J lost 8 bases; unmatched junction nucleotides: 15. This CDR3 has 18 amino acids. The CDR3 sequence is CASSQDVARTSPIHEQFF. The CDR3 coding sequence is TGCGCCAGCAGCCAAGATGTCGCCCGGACTAGCCCGATACATGAGCAGTTCTTC.

The V gene is TRBV28, the J gene TRBJ1-5; 7 bases are shared with TRBD1. The CDR3 runs to 13 residues. Per germline, CDR1 MDHEN and CDR2 SYDVKM. The V and J ends lost 6 bases and 7 bases, in that order; junction bases with no gene match: 6. The CDR3 reads CASRLNRGQPQHF. The DNA of the CDR3 is TGTGCCAGCAGGTTAAACAGGGGCCAGCCCCAGCATTTT. The full variable domain, in which reference TRBV28 and TRBJ1-5 provide the parts outside the CDR3, is DVKVTQSSRYLVKRTGEKVFLECVQDMDHENMFWYRQDPGLGLRLIYFSYDVKMKEKGDIPEGYSVSREKKERFSLILESASTNQTSMYLCASRLNRGQPQHFGDGTRLSIL.

This clonotype was seen at least ten times. The chain's CDR3 is CASSQGQGYYEQYF. CDR3 nucleotide sequence: TGCGCCAGCAGCCAAGGTCAGGGATACTACGAGCAGTACTTC. V is TRBV4-1 and J is TRBJ2-7; D is possibly TRBD1 (5 bases). The CDR3 extends over 14 amino acids. Germline V gene lookup returns CDR1 MGHRA and CDR2 YSYEKL. Trimming cost V 1 base and J 3 bases, with 10 bases left between them.

This clonotype was recorded many times. The chain joins TRBV7-2 to TRBJ1-1; possibly TRBD1 for D (5 bases). Trimming removed 7 bases at V and 5 bases at J, with 32 bases between. CDR3 length equals 19 residues. The germline V gene has CDR1 SGHTA and CDR2 FQGNSA. Here the CDR3 reads CASTPPFGRQGHRGTEAFF. The CDR3 DNA follows: TGTGCCAGCACCCCTCCCTTCGGGAGACAAGGTCACCGGGGGACTGAAGCTTTCTTT.

This clonotype was counted a few times. Relative to the germline gene, one junction end is altered; a read error may explain this. This chain's CDR3 is CAWSVQLGSGHF. Here the CDR3 DNA reads TGTGCCTGGAGTGTACAATTGGGCTCAGGGCACTTC. The chain couples TRBV30 to TRBJ2-7; possibly TRBD1 for D (5 bases). The germline gives CDR1 GTSNPN, CDR2 SVGIG (reference sequence). The CDR3 totals 12 residues.

This clonotype has just a few counts. V and J are TRBV29-1 and TRBJ2-1; 8 bases are a match to TRBD2. The CDR3 loop spans 14 amino acids. V lost 3 bases and J lost 9; bases outside the gene matches: 10. Germline loops: CDR1 SQVTM, CDR2 ANQGSEA. The CDR3 sequence: CSVDSRGGLAEQFF. CDR3 in DNA: TGCAGCGTTGACTCACGCGGGGGGTTAGCTGAGCAGTTCTTC.

The sample holds many counts of this clonotype. The V gene is TRBV10-3, the J gene TRBJ1-4; 7 bases align to TRBD1. The CDR3 has 21 amino acids. V dropped 2 bases and J dropped 6; count of bases not matched to a gene: 24. The germline V gene has CDR1 ENHRY and CDR2 SYGVKD. The CDR3 coding sequence is TGTGCCATCAGTGAGATTGGTGGCCCCGGACAGGCCTCTCCTATAGATGAAAAACTGTTTTTT. Amino acid sequence: CAISEIGGPGQASPIDEKLFF.

This clonotype has ten or more counts. The chain is built from TRBV24-1 and TRBJ2-1; 14 nucleotides align to TRBD2. This CDR3 contains 16 residues. The germline V gene has CDR1 KGHDR and CDR2 SFDVKD. Unmatched junction bases numbered 5, after V lost 5 bases and J lost 6 bases. DNA for the CDR3: TGTGCCACCAGTGGTCCGGGACTAGCGGGGGTCAATGAGCAGTTCTTC. This codes for CATSGPGLAGVNEQFF.

This clonotype came up many times. This chain joins TRBV4-2 and TRBJ1-3; 8 nucleotides agree with TRBD1. V was clipped by 2 bases and J by 3 bases; unmatched bases: 6. The CDR3 has 16 residues. Germline assignment: CDR1 LGHNA and CDR2 YNFKEQ. The CDR3 sequence: CASSQLQGEIGNTIYF. CDR3 in DNA: TGTGCCAGCAGCCAATTACAGGGGGAAATTGGAAACACCATATATTTT.

This clonotype has at least ten counts. V and J are TRBV7-2 and TRBJ1-5; no clear D gene. CDR3 length: 15 amino acids. Trimming left V 0 bases short and J 8 bases short, with 14 bases between. The germline V gene has CDR1 SGHTA and CDR2 FQGNSA. CDR3 bases: TGTGCCAGCAGCTTAGCGGGAGGGAATGGAGAGCCCCAGCATTTT. Its protein product is CASSLAGGNGEPQHF.

This clonotype was recorded many times. The rearrangement links TRBV5-4 to TRBJ1-6; D is uncertain. Between the trimmed V and J ends, which lost 0 bases and 0 bases, there was a span of 7 bases. The germline gives CDR1 SGHNT, CDR2 YYREEE (reference sequence). The CDR3 totals 16 residues. The CDR3 reads CASSLESSSYNSPLHF. The CDR3 region has the DNA TGTGCCAGCAGCTTGGAGTCGAGCTCCTATAATTCACCCCTCCACTTT.

This clonotype was recorded many times. The chain combines TRBV6-2 or TRBV6-3 with TRBJ2-5; 8 bases are a match to TRBD1. The V gene's germline CDR1 is MNHEY and CDR2 SVGEGT. The CDR3 consists of 13 residues. V was clipped by 2 bases and J by 4 bases; unmatched bases: 0. This CDR3 is CASSYDRGETQYF. The CDR3 bases are TGTGCCAGCAGTTACGACAGGGGAGAGACCCAGTACTTC.

The sample holds a few counts of this clonotype. The chain couples TRBV6-4 to TRBJ1-2, with TRBD1 as a possible D gene (6 bases). V was shortened by 0 bases and J by 4 bases, with 15 bases between the two germline ends. This CDR3 is built from 16 residues. Germline V gene sequence: CDR1 MRHNA, CDR2 SNTAGT. The CDR3, as DNA: TGTGCCAGCAGTGACTCGTTCAGGGGCCTTGGCTATGGCTACACCTTC. Translating gives CASSDSFRGLGYGYTF.

This clonotype was seen at least ten times. The chain joins TRBV6-6 to TRBJ2-7; 7 bases are shared with TRBD2. Germline V gives CDR1 MNHNY, CDR2 SVGAGI (reference sequence). V was clipped by 11 bases and J by 4 bases; unmatched bases: 8. This CDR3 contains 12 residues. The CDR3 region is CASRDYLYEQYF. In DNA form, the CDR3 reads TGTGCCTCCCGGGACTACCTTTACGAGCAGTACTTC.

The chain has TRBV9 and TRBJ2-3; perhaps D is TRBD1 or TRBD2 (5 bases each). Per germline, CDR1 SGDLS and CDR2 YYNGEE. V lost 4 bases and J lost 3, with 12 bases in between. This CDR3 has 14 residues. In DNA form, the CDR3 reads TGTGCCAGCAGCCGGGACCCCTCAACAGATACGCAGTATTTT. It codes for CASSRDPSTDTQYF.